The 10 T cell receptor beta chains given below trace back to one sample, sequenced in a study of PD-L1 blockade in urothelial cancer. Here immunoSEQ multiplex PCR was the method, and the copy in TCRdb shows in-frame clones only, minus some. The repertoire consists of about 43,000 clones, with 83% occurring once and the leading ten covering roughly 16%. As to time point: peripheral blood 6 weeks after treatment start. This material consisted of PBMCs, taken around atezolizumab (anti-PD-L1) treatment. Receptors originate from a man in his sixties with urothelial cancer.

The chain joins TRBV2 to TRBJ2-7, with 9 bases that match TRBD1. Germline loops: CDR1 SNHLY, CDR2 FYNNEI. CDR3 length: 15 amino acids. V lost 1 base and J lost 4; bases outside the gene matches: 5. This CDR3 is CASSEEGTGWYEQYF. The CDR3, as DNA: TGTGCCAGCAGTGAAGAGGGGACAGGGTGGTACGAGCAGTACTTC.

The chain couples TRBV29-1 to TRBJ1-1; D is unclear. This CDR3 is 12 amino acids long. CDR1 SQVTM and CDR2 ANQGSEA come from the germline V gene. Trimming took off 4 bases at V and 5 bases at J, with 11 bases between the two ends. The CDR3 protein is CSVGGGDTEAFF. CDR3 sequence (DNA): TGCAGCGTTGGCGGCGGGGATACTGAAGCTTTCTTT.

This chain joins TRBV5-1 and TRBJ1-1; D may be TRBD1 (6 bases). V lost 4 bases and J lost 3, with 22 bases in between. This CDR3 region has 17 residues. Germline V lookup: CDR1 SGHRS, CDR2 YFSETQ. CDR3 loop: CASSSLSGGPRDTEAFF. The CDR3 DNA follows: TGCGCCAGCAGCAGCCTTTCGGGGGGCCCGAGGGACACTGAAGCTTTCTTT.

The chain has TRBV2 and TRBJ1-1; D call uncertain. The CDR3 is 14 residues long. Trimming cost V 7 bases and J 3 bases, with 15 bases left between them. Germline V gives CDR1 SNHLY, CDR2 FYNNEI. The CDR3: CASTKRYSYTEAFF. DNA for the CDR3: TGTGCCAGCACAAAAAGGTACAGTTACACTGAAGCTTTCTTT.

This clone was counted a few times. The rearrangement uses TRBV5-4 and TRBJ1-2; D is perhaps TRBD1 (5 bases). The CDR3 spans 14 residues. V dropped 1 base and J dropped 2 bases, with 9 bases sitting between them. Germline assignment: CDR1 SGHNT and CDR2 YYREEE (reference sequence). The DNA of the CDR3 is TGTGCCAGCAGCTTGACAGGTTCGAACTATGGCTACACCTTC. Protein: CASSLTGSNYGYTF.

CDR3 coding DNA: TGTGCCAGCAGCTTGGGCCCCTCGGCCACTGAAGCTTTCTTT. As protein: CASSLGPSATEAFF. J is TRBJ1-1 and V is TRBV7-9; the D is unclear. The germline V and J ends were trimmed by 3 bases and 4 bases, with 12 bases remaining between them. Germline V gene sequence: CDR1 SEHNR, CDR2 FQNEAQ (reference sequence). There are 14 residues in the CDR3.

The chain recombines TRBV27 with TRBJ2-7, with 11 bases that match TRBD1. There are 15 residues in the CDR3. Germline CDR1 MNHEY, CDR2 SMNVEV (reference sequence). The J segment lost 2 bases and the V segment lost 4 bases, leaving 4 bases of the junction unmatched. This chain's CDR3 is CASSSRTGGAYEQYF. The CDR3 DNA is TGTGCCAGCAGTTCGCGGACAGGGGGCGCCTACGAGCAGTACTTC.

This clone showed up just once. The genes are TRBV11-2 and TRBJ1-3; no reliable D call. The CDR3 totals 15 residues. Germline-derived CDR1 and CDR2 are SGHAT and FQNNGV. Between the trimmed V and J ends, which lost 5 bases and 2 bases, there was a span of 13 bases. DNA of the CDR3: TGTGCCAGCAGCCCCGGGAGGGAAGCTGGAAACACCATATATTTT. Protein product: CASSPGREAGNTIYF. Together with reference TRBV11-2 and TRBJ1-3, the CDR3 gives the full variable domain: EAGVAQSPRYKIIEKRQSVAFWCNPISGHATLYWYQQILGQGPKLLIQFQNNGVVDDSQLPKDRFSAERLKGVDSTLKIQPAKLEDSAVYLCASSPGREAGNTIYFGEGSWLTVV.

The V call is TRBV28, the J call TRBJ2-7, with 7 bases identical to TRBD1. The CDR3 extends over 14 amino acids. The germline CDR1 and CDR2 sequences are MDHEN and SYDVKM. With V trimmed by 6 bases and J by 1 base, 6 bases remained unmatched. CDR3 sequence (DNA): TGTGCCAGCAGCGAGACAGGGCGGTCCTACGAGCAGTACTTC. This translates into CASSETGRSYEQYF. Combining the CDR3 with reference TRBV28 and TRBJ2-7 gives the whole variable domain DVKVTQSSRYLVKRTGEKVFLECVQDMDHENMFWYRQDPGLGLRLIYFSYDVKMKEKGDIPEGYSVSREKKERFSLILESASTNQTSMYLCASSETGRSYEQYFGPGTRLTVT.

The chain joins TRBV4-1 to TRBJ1-2; D perhaps matches TRBD1 (6 bases). CDR3 size: 17 residues. Germline values: CDR1 MGHRA, CDR2 YSYEKL. The V end was cut by 1 base, the J end by 4 bases, with 19 bases between. CDR3 coding DNA: TGCGCCAGCAGCCAAGTAAGTCGTGCGAGACAGGTCTATGGCTACACCTTC. Translating gives CASSQVSRARQVYGYTF.